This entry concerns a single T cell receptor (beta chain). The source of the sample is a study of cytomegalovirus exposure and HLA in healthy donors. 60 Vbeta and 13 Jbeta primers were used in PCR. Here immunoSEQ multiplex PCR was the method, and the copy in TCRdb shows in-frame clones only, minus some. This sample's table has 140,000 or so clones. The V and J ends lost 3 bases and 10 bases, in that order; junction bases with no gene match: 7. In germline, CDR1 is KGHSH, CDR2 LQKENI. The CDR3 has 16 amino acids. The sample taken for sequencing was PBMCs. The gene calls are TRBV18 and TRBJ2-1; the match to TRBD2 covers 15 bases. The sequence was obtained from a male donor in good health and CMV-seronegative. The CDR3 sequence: CASSPPGLAGGKEQFF. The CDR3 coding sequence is TGTGCCAGCTCACCGCCGGGACTAGCGGGAGGTAAAGAGCAGTTCTTC.